These T cell receptor beta chains were read from a single sample in a study of blood T cell repertoires in COVID-19. Sequencing was performed with immunoSEQ multiplex PCR; in TCRdb, only in-frame clones are kept and a portion is missing. The top ten clones hold roughly 9% of a sample with some 170,000 clones, over 70% of them seen once. The specimen was peripheral blood. All receptors derive from a woman aged 80 or over with active or convalescent COVID-19. The CDR3 runs from the conserved cysteine through the conserved F or W. Each record gives: V gene, D gene, clone size, J gene, CDR3 protein, CDR3 DNA. D genes are given only for firm matches. Expanded clones are given a class, and other clones once, few, many or no size at all.

v_call: TRBV7-9
d_call: TRBD2
clone_size: many
j_call: TRBJ2-3
cdr3_aa: CASSSRSGAGRDTQYF
cdr3_nt: TGTGCCAGCAGCTCCCGTAGCGGGGCAGGGAGGGATACGCAGTATTTT

v_call: TRBV7-3
d_call: .
clone_size: .
j_call: TRBJ1-1
cdr3_aa: CASSLNAPGGNTEAFF
cdr3_nt: TGTGCCAGCAGCTTAAATGCTCCGGGTGGGAACACTGAAGCTTTCTTT

v_call: TRBV10-1
d_call: .
clone_size: once
j_call: TRBJ1-5
cdr3_aa: CARPIRNQPQHF
cdr3_nt: TGCGCCAGACCAATCAGGAATCAGCCCCAGCATTTT

v_call: TRBV25-1
d_call: .
clone_size: .
j_call: TRBJ1-1
cdr3_aa: CASSVTGMNTEAFF
cdr3_nt: TGTGCCAGCAGTGTTACAGGGATGAACACTGAAGCTTTCTTT

v_call: TRBV5-1
d_call: .
clone_size: .
j_call: TRBJ1-2
cdr3_aa: CASSRDSYGYTF
cdr3_nt: TGCGCCAGCAGCCGCGACAGCTATGGCTACACCTTC

v_call: TRBV11-3
d_call: .
clone_size: .
j_call: TRBJ1-3
cdr3_aa: CASSLSTTGNTIYF
cdr3_nt: TGTGCCAGCAGCTTATCGACTACTGGAAACACCATATATTTT

v_call: TRBV5-4
d_call: .
clone_size: .
j_call: TRBJ1-1
cdr3_aa: CASSLGGMTEAFF
cdr3_nt: TGTGCCAGCAGCTTAGGGGGTATGACTGAAGCTTTCTTT

v_call: TRBV9
d_call: TRBD2
clone_size: .
j_call: TRBJ2-3
cdr3_aa: CASSVAGSGGLSTDTQYF
cdr3_nt: TGTGCCAGCAGCGTAGCGGGTAGCGGGGGCCTTAGCACAGATACGCAGTATTTT

v_call: TRBV11-2
d_call: .
clone_size: .
j_call: TRBJ2-7
cdr3_aa: CASSLVRYEQYF
cdr3_nt: TGTGCCAGCAGCTTAGTTCGCTACGAGCAGTACTTC

v_call: TRBV7-9
d_call: .
clone_size: .
j_call: TRBJ1-3
cdr3_aa: CASSRSSTGLGNTIYF
cdr3_nt: TGTGCCAGCAGTCGTAGTTCTACAGGGCTGGGAAACACCATATATTTT

v_call: TRBV7-9
d_call: TRBD1
clone_size: .
j_call: TRBJ2-7
cdr3_aa: CASSHQDRGLYEQYF
cdr3_nt: TGTGCCAGCAGCCACCAGGACAGGGGGCTCTACGAGCAGTACTTC

v_call: TRBV19
d_call: TRBD1
clone_size: .
j_call: TRBJ1-6
cdr3_aa: CASTLGQGARNSPLHF
cdr3_nt: TGTGCCAGTACCTTAGGACAGGGGGCCAGAAATTCACCCCTCCACTTT

v_call: TRBV11-2
d_call: .
clone_size: .
j_call: TRBJ1-4
cdr3_aa: CASSTQRGSNEKLFF
cdr3_nt: TGTGCCAGCAGCACTCAAAGAGGTTCTAATGAAAAACTGTTTTTT

v_call: TRBV19
d_call: .
clone_size: .
j_call: TRBJ1-2
cdr3_aa: CASSIGGGPYGYTF
cdr3_nt: TGTGCCAGTAGTATAGGGGGGGGCCCCTATGGCTACACCTTC

v_call: TRBV18
d_call: TRBD1
clone_size: .
j_call: TRBJ1-1
cdr3_aa: CASSPRERQGPEAFF
cdr3_nt: TGTGCCAGCTCACCACGTGAGAGACAGGGACCTGAAGCTTTCTTT

v_call: TRBV28
d_call: .
clone_size: .
j_call: TRBJ2-7
cdr3_aa: CASVKGGNYEQYF
cdr3_nt: TGTGCCAGCGTCAAGGGGGGGAACTACGAGCAGTACTTC

v_call: TRBV2
d_call: TRBD1
clone_size: .
j_call: TRBJ1-4
cdr3_aa: CASIQGASEKLFF
cdr3_nt: TGTGCCAGCATTCAGGGGGCAAGTGAAAAACTGTTTTTT

v_call: TRBV19
d_call: TRBD2
clone_size: .
j_call: TRBJ2-2
cdr3_aa: CASRTSGLNTGELFF
cdr3_nt: TGTGCCAGTAGAACTAGCGGGCTGAACACCGGGGAGCTGTTTTTT

v_call: TRBV20-1
d_call: TRBD1
clone_size: once
j_call: TRBJ1-1
cdr3_aa: CSAGEDRGIF
cdr3_nt: TGCAGTGCTGGGGAGGACAGGGGCATCTTT

v_call: TRBV7-2
d_call: .
clone_size: .
j_call: TRBJ2-1
cdr3_aa: CASSLAPLDGPGEQFF
cdr3_nt: TGTGCCAGCAGCTTAGCGCCACTAGACGGGCCGGGCGAGCAGTTCTTC

v_call: TRBV9
d_call: .
clone_size: many
j_call: TRBJ1-6
cdr3_aa: CASSVSGQRYYNSPLHF
cdr3_nt: TGTGCCAGCAGCGTAAGTGGACAGCGCTACTATAATTCACCCCTCCACTTT

v_call: TRBV4-2
d_call: .
clone_size: .
j_call: TRBJ2-7
cdr3_aa: CASSQDWAGYEQYF
cdr3_nt: TGTGCCAGCAGCCAAGATTGGGCAGGTTACGAGCAGTACTTC

v_call: TRBV19
d_call: TRBD1
clone_size: .
j_call: TRBJ1-5
cdr3_aa: CASRQKIQGRGQPQHF
cdr3_nt: TGTGCCAGTAGACAAAAAATACAGGGGAGAGGTCAGCCCCAGCATTTT

v_call: TRBV6-1
d_call: .
clone_size: .
j_call: TRBJ2-7
cdr3_aa: CASSDVRVSEQYF
cdr3_nt: TGTGCCAGCAGTGACGTCAGGGTCTCCGAGCAGTACTTC

v_call: TRBV5-5
d_call: .
clone_size: .
j_call: TRBJ1-2
cdr3_aa: CASSLANVPGYGYTF
cdr3_nt: TGTGCCAGCAGCTTGGCAAACGTGCCAGGGTATGGCTACACCTTC

v_call: TRBV5-1
d_call: TRBD2
clone_size: .
j_call: TRBJ2-7
cdr3_aa: CASRSLAGAHYEQYF
cdr3_nt: TGCGCCAGCAGGTCCCTAGCGGGGGCACACTACGAGCAGTACTTC

v_call: TRBV12-3/TRBV12-4
d_call: .
clone_size: .
j_call: TRBJ1-1
cdr3_aa: CASRQGGETEAFF
cdr3_nt: TGTGCCAGCAGGCAAGGGGGGGAAACTGAAGCTTTCTTT

v_call: TRBV12-3/TRBV12-4
d_call: .
clone_size: .
j_call: TRBJ2-7
cdr3_aa: CASSRGSYEQYF
cdr3_nt: TGTGCCAGCAGTCGCGGTTCCTACGAGCAGTACTTC

v_call: TRBV19
d_call: .
clone_size: .
j_call: TRBJ2-7
cdr3_aa: CASSIVSQTTYEQYF
cdr3_nt: TGTGCCAGTAGTATAGTCAGTCAAACCACCTACGAGCAGTACTTC

v_call: TRBV6-2/TRBV6-3
d_call: TRBD1
clone_size: .
j_call: TRBJ1-2
cdr3_aa: CASSYSSTGNYGYTF
cdr3_nt: TGTGCCAGCAGTTACTCCTCGACAGGGAACTATGGCTACACCTTC

v_call: TRBV4-2
d_call: TRBD2
clone_size: .
j_call: TRBJ2-1
cdr3_aa: CASSPDLSGGPSYNEQFF
cdr3_nt: TGTGCCAGCAGCCCGGACCTTAGCGGGGGGCCGTCCTACAATGAGCAGTTCTTC

v_call: TRBV7-2
d_call: .
clone_size: .
j_call: TRBJ1-5
cdr3_aa: CASSLVGETNQPQHF
cdr3_nt: TGTGCCAGCAGCTTAGTAGGGGAAACTAATCAGCCCCAGCATTTT

v_call: TRBV5-1
d_call: .
clone_size: .
j_call: TRBJ2-7
cdr3_aa: CASSLGEASYEQYF
cdr3_nt: TGCGCCAGCAGCTTGGGGGAGGCCTCCTACGAGCAGTACTTC

v_call: TRBV7-9
d_call: .
clone_size: .
j_call: TRBJ2-3
cdr3_aa: CASSRPADTQYF
cdr3_nt: TGTGCCAGTAGCCGTCCCGCAGATACGCAGTATTTT

v_call: TRBV3-1/TRBV3-2
d_call: TRBD1
clone_size: .
j_call: TRBJ1-4
cdr3_aa: CASSPFTGGGEKLFF
cdr3_nt: TGTGCCAGCAGCCCCTTCACAGGGGGGGGAGAAAAACTGTTTTTT

v_call: TRBV19
d_call: TRBD1
clone_size: few
j_call: TRBJ2-7
cdr3_aa: CASSDRGYEQYF
cdr3_nt: TGTGCCAGTAGTGACAGGGGCTACGAGCAGTACTTC

v_call: TRBV7-9
d_call: TRBD1
clone_size: .
j_call: TRBJ1-2
cdr3_aa: CASSKQGGPTFGYTF
cdr3_nt: TGTGCCAGCAGCAAACAGGGGGGCCCCACTTTTGGCTACACCTTC

v_call: TRBV11-2
d_call: TRBD1
clone_size: .
j_call: TRBJ2-5
cdr3_aa: CASSIGQGAWGETQYF
cdr3_nt: TGTGCCAGCAGCATCGGACAGGGGGCGTGGGGGGAGACCCAGTACTTC

v_call: TRBV10-3
d_call: .
clone_size: .
j_call: TRBJ1-2
cdr3_aa: CAIRGGADYGYTF
cdr3_nt: TGTGCCATCAGGGGGGGGGCGGACTATGGCTACACCTTC

v_call: TRBV29-1
d_call: .
clone_size: .
j_call: TRBJ2-2
cdr3_aa: CSVARNTGELFF
cdr3_nt: TGCAGCGTTGCCAGGAACACCGGGGAGCTGTTTTTT

v_call: TRBV5-1
d_call: .
clone_size: .
j_call: TRBJ2-5
cdr3_aa: CASSLAALQETQYF
cdr3_nt: TGCGCCAGCAGCTTGGCCGCACTACAAGAGACCCAGTACTTC

v_call: TRBV19
d_call: TRBD1
clone_size: few
j_call: TRBJ2-7
cdr3_aa: CASSTDRESYEQYF
cdr3_nt: TGTGCCAGTAGTACCGACAGGGAAAGCTACGAGCAGTACTTC

v_call: TRBV13
d_call: .
clone_size: .
j_call: TRBJ1-3
cdr3_aa: CASRLEGGGNTIYF
cdr3_nt: TGTGCCAGCAGACTTGAGGGAGGTGGAAACACCATATATTTT

v_call: TRBV5-5
d_call: TRBD1
clone_size: .
j_call: TRBJ2-5
cdr3_aa: CASSIRPGTVSGETQYF
cdr3_nt: TGTGCCAGCAGCATCCGCCCTGGGACAGTCTCAGGGGAGACCCAGTACTTC

v_call: TRBV29-1
d_call: .
clone_size: .
j_call: TRBJ1-2
cdr3_aa: CSVGGRFWDYGYTF
cdr3_nt: TGCAGCGTTGGGGGGAGGTTTTGGGACTATGGCTACACCTTC

v_call: TRBV3-1/TRBV3-2
d_call: .
clone_size: .
j_call: TRBJ1-1
cdr3_aa: CASSLTGNTEAFF
cdr3_nt: TGTGCCAGCAGCCTGACAGGGAACACTGAAGCTTTCTTT

v_call: TRBV7-2
d_call: .
clone_size: .
j_call: TRBJ1-5
cdr3_aa: CASSISLFGNQPQHF
cdr3_nt: TGTGCCAGCAGCATCAGTTTATTTGGCAATCAGCCCCAGCATTTT

v_call: TRBV19
d_call: TRBD1
clone_size: .
j_call: TRBJ2-1
cdr3_aa: CASSKDRVGEQFF
cdr3_nt: TGTGCCAGTAGTAAGGACAGGGTTGGTGAGCAGTTCTTC

v_call: TRBV11-3
d_call: .
clone_size: .
j_call: TRBJ1-2
cdr3_aa: CASGGRGYTF
cdr3_nt: TGTGCCAGCGGCGGGCGGGGCTACACCTTC

v_call: TRBV14
d_call: TRBD2
clone_size: .
j_call: TRBJ2-7
cdr3_aa: CASSPAGGRQYF
cdr3_nt: TGTGCCAGCAGCCCCGCGGGAGGGCGGCAGTACTTC

v_call: TRBV11-2
d_call: .
clone_size: .
j_call: TRBJ1-3
cdr3_aa: CASSSVRGPQGGTIYF
cdr3_nt: TGTGCCAGCAGCTCCGTGCGGGGGCCCCAGGGTGGCACCATATATTTT

v_call: TRBV10-3
d_call: TRBD2
clone_size: .
j_call: TRBJ2-2
cdr3_aa: CAISESSGGTNTGELFF
cdr3_nt: TGTGCCATCAGTGAGTCAAGCGGGGGGACCAACACCGGGGAGCTGTTTTTT

v_call: TRBV9
d_call: TRBD2
clone_size: once
j_call: TRBJ2-3
cdr3_aa: CASSVKTSGGADTQYF
cdr3_nt: TGTGCCAGCAGCGTAAAGACTAGCGGGGGGGCAGATACGCAGTATTTT